The 13 T cell receptor beta chains given below trace back to one sample, sequenced in a study of T cell clonality in common variable immunodeficiency. TCRdb keeps only in-frame clones here, not all; method: immunoSEQ multiplex PCR. The sample holds approximately 56,000 clones, and no clone turns up only once. The specimen was peripheral blood mononuclear cells. All receptors come from a person aged 18-70 years in good health.

Note on this clone: From the germline J gene comes the end of the CDR3, since the read stops 3 residues before it. The chain uses TRBV2 and TRBJ1-2; weak D call: TRBD1 (5 bases). The CDR3 length is 15 residues. Germline-derived CDR1 and CDR2 are SNHLY and FYNNEI. Trimming removed 7 bases at V and 2 bases at J, with 17 bases between. Incomplete CDR3 DNA: TGTGCCAGCACGGAGGTAGGGGCTCAAAACTATGGC. This gives the protein CASTEVGAQNYG. The CDR3 reads in full as CASTEVGAQNYGYTF.

This clone was seen many times. The observed sequence ends 3 residues before the CDR3 terminus, with the missing tail filled in from the germline J gene. The chain links TRBV7-3 to TRBJ1-1; possibly TRBD1 for D (5 bases). This CDR3 contains 15 residues. The V gene lost 4 bases and the J gene lost 4 bases, with 16 bases spanning the gap. Germline V lookup: CDR1 SGHTA, CDR2 FQGTGA. CDR3: CASSWGGSGGTEAFF. CDR3 DNA (partial): TGTGCCAGCAGCTGGGGGGGGTCCGGCGGCACTGAA.

This clone has at least ten counts. The CDR3 end is not reached by the read, which stops 3 residues before it; the germline J gene fills it in. The chain employs TRBV7-3 and TRBJ2-1; 10 bases map to TRBD2. After removal of 1 base from V and 8 bases from J, the junction contained 8 bases not matched to a gene. Germline CDR1 is SGHTA and CDR2 is FQGTGA. The CDR3 has 16 amino acids. CDR3 loop: CASSLIGASGSDEQFF. The CDR3 DNA, read in part, is TGTGCCAGCAGCTTAATTGGGGCTAGCGGGAGTGATGAG. Full variable domain (outside the CDR3, taken from reference TRBV7-3 and TRBJ2-1): GAGVSQTPSNKVTEKGKYVELRCDPISGHTALYWYRQSLGQGPEFLIYFQGTGAADDSGLPNDRFFAVRPEGSVSTLKIQRTERGDSAVYLCASSLIGASGSDEQFFGPGTRLTVL.

This clone has at least ten counts. The sequenced part of the CDR3 DNA is TGTGCCAGTAGCCTGCAGGTAGCGGGAGAAGATACG. This codes for CASSLQVAGEDT. The CDR3 reads in full as CASSLQVAGEDTQYF. The rearrangement joins TRBV19 to TRBJ2-3; TRBD2 matches at 9 bases. The read gets to within 3 residues of the CDR3 end, and the germline J gene fills in the rest. The CDR3 spans 15 residues. Per the germline V gene, CDR1 is LNHDA and CDR2 is SQIVND (reference sequence). J gave up 5 bases and V 6 bases, and 9 bases lay outside the gene matches.

Many counts were recorded for this clone. From the germline J gene comes the end of the CDR3, since the read stops 3 residues before it. This chain uses TRBV19 with TRBJ2-3; 13 nucleotides line up with TRBD2. In germline, CDR1 is LNHDA, CDR2 SQIVND (reference sequence). The ends lost 4 bases at V and 6 bases at J; junction bases unmatched: 10. The CDR3 has 17 residues. Incomplete CDR3 DNA: TGTGCCAGTAGTACCCGGACTAGCGGGAGACGGTCGGATACG. Translating it yields CASSTRTSGRRSDT. The entire CDR3 is CASSTRTSGRRSDTQYF.

This clone occurred many times. CDR3 sequence reads: CASSPPGGSSTYEQYF. The covered CDR3 bases are TGCGCCAGCAGCCCCCCAGGGGGTTCCTCAACCTACGAG. The V gene is TRBV4-1, the J gene TRBJ2-7, with TRBD1 matching 7 bases. The read ends 3 residues before the CDR3 terminus; that terminus is restored from the germline J gene. CDR3 length: 16 amino acids. V lost 4 bases and J lost 2; bases outside the gene matches: 11. The germline V gene has CDR1 MGHRA and CDR2 YSYEKL.

This clone has ten or more counts. Read data end 3 residues before the CDR3 end; the end is taken from the germline J gene. Other DNA sequences in the same sample also yield this CDR3. The chain combines TRBV30 with TRBJ1-6; possibly TRBD1 for D (5 bases). Looked up from germline, CDR1 is GTSNPN and CDR2 is SVGIG (reference sequence). The CDR3 extends over 15 amino acids. Trimming removed 1 base from V and 0 bases from J, with 7 bases in between. Incomplete CDR3 DNA: TGTGCCTGGAGTGGACAGAGCTCCTATAATTCACCC. As protein: CAWSGQSSYNSP. The complete CDR3 sequence is CAWSGQSSYNSPLHF.

Many counts were recorded for this clone. This CDR3 is also generated by other DNA sequences in the sample. The CDR3 DNA, read in part, is TGTGCCAGCAGTGAACAGGGTCGCGAGACC. It yields the protein CASSEQGRET. The full CDR3 protein is CASSEQGRETQYF. This chain uses TRBV2 with TRBJ2-5; D is possibly TRBD1 (5 bases). Read data end 3 residues before the CDR3 end; the end is taken from the germline J gene. Germline V gene lookup returns CDR1 SNHLY and CDR2 FYNNEI. The CDR3 sequence is 13 residues long. The ends were cut back, 2 bases at V and 5 bases at J, with 9 bases in the middle.

In this sample, this clone turned up many times. The read terminates 3 residues before the CDR3 end, so the remaining end is supplied by the germline J gene. The chain recombines TRBV29-1 with TRBJ2-7, with a possible D match to TRBD2 (6 bases). The CDR3 length is 12 residues. Germline CDR1 is SQVTM and CDR2 is ANQGSEA. With 4 bases removed from V and 5 bases from J, the gap between germline ends came to 12 bases. The DNA read from the CDR3 is TGCAGCGTTGTCGTGGGGGGAGACGAG. Its translation is CSVVVGGDE. The full CDR3 protein is CSVVVGGDEQYF.

This clone occurred many times. The CDR3 is cut off 3 residues early in the read; its end comes from the germline J gene. The chain uses TRBV20-1 and TRBJ1-4; 11 bases fit TRBD1. With V trimmed by 3 bases and J by 2 bases, 2 bases remained unmatched. Looked up from germline, CDR1 is DFQATT and CDR2 is SNEGSKA (reference sequence). The length of the CDR3 is 15 residues. The CDR3 spells CSARDRGRTNEKLFF. The CDR3 DNA, read in part, is TGCAGTGCTAGGGACAGGGGGCGCACTAATGAAAAA.

This clone came up a few times. The CDR3 goes on 3 residues after the read ends, and that part is filled in from the germline J gene. The rearrangement links TRBV19 to TRBJ2-2, with a possible D match to TRBD2 (6 bases). Germline CDR1 LNHDA, CDR2 SQIVND (reference sequence). This CDR3 spans 15 amino acids. The CDR3 loop is CASSIFSGGLEKLFF. The CDR3 bases that were read are TGTGCCAGTAGTATATTCTCCGGGGGTCTGGAAAAG. Full variable domain (missing parts from reference TRBV19 and TRBJ2-2): DGGITQSPKYLFRKEGQNVTLSCEQNLNHDAMYWYRQDPGQGLRLIYYSQIVNDFQKGDIAEGYSVSREKKESFPLTVTSAQKNPTAFYLCASSIFSGGLEKLFFGEGSRLTVL.

To note about this clone: The CDR3 extends 3 residues past the end of the read, so its final part is completed from the germline J gene. The chain recombines TRBV19 with TRBJ2-3; a weak D match, TRBD2 (6 bases). This CDR3 contains 18 residues. From germline, CDR1 is LNHDA and CDR2 SQIVND (reference sequence). The DNA read from the CDR3 is TGTGCCAGTAGTGCCACCACCGCCGGGACTCGAAAGAATCAGCCG. This sequence encodes CASSATTAGTRKNQP. The complete CDR3 sequence is CASSATTAGTRKNQPQYF.

The sample holds many counts of this clone. The CDR3 DNA, read in part, is TGTGCGATCCAGACAGGGACTTACGAG. This encodes CAIQTGTYE. The whole CDR3 is CAIQTGTYEQYF. This chain joins TRBV30 and TRBJ2-7; tentative D call: TRBD1 (7 bases). Read coverage stops 3 residues before the CDR3 terminus; the germline J gene supplies the remainder. Germline V gene lookup returns CDR1 GTSNPN and CDR2 SVGIG (reference sequence). The CDR3 is 12 residues long.